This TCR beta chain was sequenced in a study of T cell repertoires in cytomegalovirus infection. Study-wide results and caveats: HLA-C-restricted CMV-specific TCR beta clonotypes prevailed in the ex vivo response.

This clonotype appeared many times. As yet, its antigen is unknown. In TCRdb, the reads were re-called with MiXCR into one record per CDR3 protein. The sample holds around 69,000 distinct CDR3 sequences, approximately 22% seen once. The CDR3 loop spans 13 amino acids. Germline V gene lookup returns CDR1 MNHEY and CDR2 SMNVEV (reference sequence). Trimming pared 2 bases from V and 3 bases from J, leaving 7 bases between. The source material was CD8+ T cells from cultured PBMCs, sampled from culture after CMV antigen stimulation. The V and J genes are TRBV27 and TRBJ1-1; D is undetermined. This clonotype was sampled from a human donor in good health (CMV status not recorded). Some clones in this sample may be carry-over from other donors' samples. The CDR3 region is CASSLQLYTEAFF. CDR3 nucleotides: TGTGCCAGCAGTTTACAGCTATACACTGAAGCTTTCTTT.